This section outlines one T cell receptor (beta chain) sequence together with its context. CDR1 SEHNR and CDR2 FQNEAQ come from the germline V gene (reference sequence). The CDR3 runs to 14 residues. V lost 1 base, J lost 2 bases, and 6 bases lay in between. The entry originates in a study of beta chain features in type 1 diabetes. The study reverse transcribed the entire isolated RNA, so it sequenced expressed TCRB transcripts. Profiled with immunoSEQ multiplex PCR; TCRdb holds only in-frame clones, not every one. The table includes over 500,000 clones, around 16% detected once. The sample consisted of naive CD4+ T cells from blood. The chain couples TRBV7-9 to TRBJ1-5, with D unresolved. The origin of this receptor is a man in his late teens or twenties in good health. The CDR3 protein is CASSLEAGNQPQHF. CDR3 nucleotides: TGTGCCAGCAGCTTAGAGGCCGGCAATCAGCCCCAGCATTTT.